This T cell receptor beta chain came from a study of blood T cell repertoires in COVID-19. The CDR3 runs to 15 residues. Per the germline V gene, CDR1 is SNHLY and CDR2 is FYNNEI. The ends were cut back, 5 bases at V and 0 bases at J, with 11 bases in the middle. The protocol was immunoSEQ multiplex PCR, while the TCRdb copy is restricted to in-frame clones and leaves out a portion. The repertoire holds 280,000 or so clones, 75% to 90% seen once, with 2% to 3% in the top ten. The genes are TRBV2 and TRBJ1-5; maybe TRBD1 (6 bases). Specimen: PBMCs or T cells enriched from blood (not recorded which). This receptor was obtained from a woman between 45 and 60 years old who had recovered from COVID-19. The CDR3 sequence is CASSRQDNSNQPQHF. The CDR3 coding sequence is TGTGCCAGCAGTCGACAGGACAATAGCAATCAGCCCCAGCATTTT.